This T cell receptor beta chain was captured in a study of naive CD8 T cells in extremely preterm neonates. Extremely preterm deliveries at 23-27 weeks of gestation provided the preterm samples. About 18,000 to 110,000 naive CD8+ T cells were sorted per sample. About this clone itself: The antigen remains unidentified.

Assay: immunoSEQ multiplex PCR; the TCRdb copy retains only in-frame clones and omits some. The table shows 21,000 or so clones, with about nine tenths occurring only once. Notes on the study in general: Compared with older groups, preterm CDR3s were shorter, with fewer N additions and less trimming. iChao1 richness was lowest in preterm neonates, significantly versus all ages. Preterm samples differed in productive template counts; sample size was small. Shared CDR3 nucleotide sequences: preterm 2.5% to 3%, term around 0.38%, children 0.025% to 0.035%, adults over 0.0095%.

Input material: naive CD8+ T cells from cord blood. The receptor's source is a boy who was born preterm.

CDR3 loop: CASSQAGNQPQHF. The DNA for the CDR3 is TGCGCCAGCAGCCAAGCAGGCAATCAGCCCCAGCATTTT. The V call is TRBV4-3, the J call TRBJ1-5; D gene uncertain. This CDR3 has 13 amino acids. Germline CDR1 and CDR2: LGHNA and YSLEER. Trimming cost V 1 base and J 2 bases, with 3 bases left between them.